A selection of T cell receptor beta chains follows, all from one sample in a study of TIL therapy for anti-PD-1-resistant metastatic lung cancer. The method was immunoSEQ multiplex PCR; TCRdb's version includes in-frame clones alone and lacks a portion of them. The sample includes about 20,000 clones, roughly four fifths of them seen just once. The sequencing used blood, collected at baseline. These receptors all come from a person aged 25 to 79 with non-small cell lung cancer. The conserved cysteine and the conserved F or W are not part of the CDR3 here. For some rows the clone size is stated as once, few or many, or as a class when expanded; others skip it.

J: TRBJ2-7
V: TRBV6-5
size: few
CDR3: ASSSDTYEQY

J: TRBJ2-5
V: TRBV7-9
size: -
CDR3: ASSSRGQETQY

J: TRBJ1-2
V: TRBV12-5
size: once
CDR3: ASGSTGRRSVGYT

J: TRBJ1-2
V: TRBV7-9
size: -
CDR3: ASSPNSKTGGHYGYT

J: TRBJ2-7
V: TRBV7-8
size: -
CDR3: ASSSLQRQVGTYEQY

J: TRBJ1-1
V: TRBV5-1
size: once
CDR3: ASSSGQGLSEAF

J: TRBJ1-1
V: TRBV6-5
size: -
CDR3: ASSFSGQGVSAF

J: TRBJ2-5
V: TRBV9
size: once
CDR3: ASSRQGGQGTQY

J: TRBJ2-3
V: TRBV2
size: -
CDR3: ASSWTSEFRRSGDTQY

J: TRBJ1-1
V: TRBV7-3
size: -
CDR3: ASSQGGAGDTEAF

J: TRBJ2-1
V: TRBV5-1
size: -
CDR3: ASSFSGGSYNEQF

J: TRBJ2-3
V: TRBV2
size: -
CDR3: ASSGTRNRYGTDTQY

J: TRBJ2-7
V: TRBV30
size: -
CDR3: AWSEGTAYEQY

J: TRBJ1-2
V: TRBV29-1
size: -
CDR3: SVVGELRGYT

J: TRBJ1-2
V: TRBV5-1
size: -
CDR3: ASSLASQGMSGYT

J: TRBJ2-2
V: TRBV27
size: -
CDR3: ASSLFTGELF

J: TRBJ2-7
V: TRBV7-3
size: -
CDR3: ASSLTGTSGPGEQY

J: TRBJ2-7
V: TRBV19
size: few
CDR3: ASSTGVGAAYEQY

J: TRBJ1-2
V: TRBV5-1
size: few
CDR3: ASSSQGGDYGYT

J: TRBJ2-4
V: TRBV2
size: -
CDR3: ASTLAGGRKNIQY